The 21 T cell receptor beta chains presented below share a single source sample, sequenced in a study of OX40 agonist ivuxolimab in advanced cancers. The method was immunoSEQ multiplex PCR; TCRdb's version includes in-frame clones alone and lacks a portion of them. The table shows 45,000 to 60,000 clones, with 75% to 80% occurring only once. Sequencing used CD4+ or CD8+ T cells sorted from blood, obtained in a trial of the OX40 agonist ivuxolimab. Every receptor here comes from an adult with an advanced solid tumor such as melanoma, head and neck, liver or kidney cancer.

The chain recombines TRBV7-8 with TRBJ2-1; D uncertain. V dropped 6 bases and J dropped 5 bases, with 17 bases sitting between them. Germline-derived CDR1 and CDR2 are SGHVS and FQNEAQ. The CDR3 has 15 residues. The CDR3 sequence is CASSRELGFHNEQFF. The CDR3 region has the DNA TGTGCCAGCAGTAGAGAGTTGGGCTTCCACAATGAGCAGTTCTTC.

The rearrangement joins TRBV11-2 to TRBJ2-6; D is unclear. V dropped 7 bases and J dropped 0 bases, with 4 bases sitting between them. CDR1 and CDR2 from the germline V gene are SGHAT and FQNNGV. The CDR3 spans 13 residues. The CDR3 region has the DNA TGTGCCAGCAAAATCTCTGGGGCCAACGTCCTGACTTTC. Residues: CASKISGANVLTF.

CDR3 DNA: TGCGCCAGCAGCCGGGGGGCCAGCACTGAAGCTTTCTTT. Translation: CASSRGASTEAFF. This chain joins TRBV4-1 and TRBJ1-1, with D tentatively TRBD1 (6 bases). Trimming left V 4 bases short and J 4 bases short, with 10 bases between. CDR1 MGHRA and CDR2 YSYEKL come from the germline V gene. CDR3 length: 13 residues.

A single count supports this clone. V usage is TRBV7-9 and J usage is TRBJ1-1; D gene ambiguous. Germline V gives CDR1 SEHNR, CDR2 FQNEAQ (reference sequence). The CDR3 spans 13 residues. Trimming removed 3 bases at V and 4 bases at J, with 9 bases between. Written as DNA, the CDR3 is TGTGCCAGCAGCTTTGTATCCAGCACTGAAGCTTTCTTT. Its protein is CASSFVSSTEAFF.

The chain is built from TRBV9 and TRBJ2-1; TRBD2 agrees at 10 bases. Germline values: CDR1 SGDLS, CDR2 YYNGEE. J lost 1 base, V lost 3 bases, and 1 base had no gene match. There are 15 residues in the CDR3. The CDR3 loop is CASSGTSGSYNEQFF. The CDR3 nucleotides are TGTGCCAGCAGCGGGACTAGCGGATCCTACAATGAGCAGTTCTTC.

The rearrangement joins TRBV7-2 to TRBJ1-6; D not resolved. This CDR3 has 16 residues. V shed 1 base and J shed 1 base, with 8 bases lying between them. Germline V gives CDR1 SGHTA, CDR2 FQGNSA. The CDR3 is CASSLDPESYNSPLHF. In nucleotides, the CDR3 is TGTGCCAGCAGCTTAGATCCAGAGTCCTATAATTCACCCCTCCACTTT.

This chain connects TRBV2 to TRBJ1-1; 7 bases fit TRBD1. V shed 5 bases and J 5 bases; nucleotides not matched to a gene: 5. Germline CDR1 reads SNHLY; CDR2 reads FYNNEI. The CDR3 length is 13 residues. In DNA form, the CDR3 reads TGTGCCAGCAGTCGTGACAGGGAAACTGAAGCTTTCTTT. It translates to CASSRDRETEAFF.

The chain recombines TRBV7-4 with TRBJ2-7, with 12 bases identical to TRBD1. CDR1 and CDR2 from the germline V gene are SGHVT and SQSDAQ. The CDR3 runs 16 residues. The junction had 7 bases not matched to a gene; V was cut back by 1 base and J by 6 bases. The CDR3 DNA reads TGTGCCAGCAGCTTAGTAGTAGGGACAGGGGGCGCCGAGCAGTACTTC. This codes for CASSLVVGTGGAEQYF.

This chain joins TRBV20-1 and TRBJ2-7; D is unclear. This CDR3 contains 10 residues. Germline-derived CDR1 and CDR2 are DFQATT and SNEGSKA (reference sequence). The V and J ends lost 5 bases and 6 bases respectively, with 8 bases between them. CDR3 amino acids: CSAGTLEQYF. DNA for the CDR3: TGCAGTGCTGGTACGCTCGAGCAGTACTTC.

This rearrangement joins TRBV2 to TRBJ1-5; TRBD1 matches 7 bases. Per germline, CDR1 SNHLY and CDR2 FYNNEI. Unmatched junction bases numbered 9, after V lost 6 bases and J lost 7 bases. The CDR3 spans 14 residues. CDR3 sequence (DNA): TGTGCCAGCAGCGAACAAGGGGGCGGGCAGCCCCAGCATTTT. Encoded protein: CASSEQGGGQPQHF.

The chain combines TRBV6-6 with TRBJ2-3; the match to TRBD1 covers 7 bases. In germline, CDR1 is MNHNY, CDR2 SVGAGI (reference sequence). The trim removed 4 bases at V and 0 bases at J, leaving 7 bases unmatched. The CDR3 contains 16 residues. The CDR3 bases are TGTGCCAGCAGTTCCCTGGGACAGCGGAGCACAGATACGCAGTATTTT. This encodes CASSSLGQRSTDTQYF.

The J gene is TRBJ1-2, the V gene TRBV25-1; weak D call: TRBD1 (5 bases). The germline CDR1 and CDR2 sequences are MGHDK and SYGVNS. Between the trimmed V and J ends, which lost 8 bases and 8 bases, there was a span of 12 bases. This CDR3 region has 11 residues. The CDR3 nucleotides are TGTGCCAGCCAAATAAGGGGAGGCTACACCTTC. It codes for CASQIRGGYTF.

The chain recombines TRBV6-5 with TRBJ1-1; D gene unclear. V was clipped by 0 bases and J by 1 base, with 6 bases between them. The CDR3 totals 14 residues. Germline loops: CDR1 MNHEY, CDR2 SVGAGI. CDR3 nucleotides: TGTGCCAGCAGTTACTCGGGCGGGAACACTGAAGCTTTCTTT. This codes for CASSYSGGNTEAFF.

This chain joins TRBV5-1 and TRBJ2-7; possibly TRBD1 for D (5 bases). With 1 base removed from V and 0 bases from J, the gap between germline ends came to 11 bases. Germline V CDR1 and CDR2: SGHRS, YFSETQ. The CDR3 spans 15 residues. CDR3 residues: CASSLPEQGSYEQYF. CDR3 in DNA: TGCGCCAGCAGCTTGCCTGAGCAGGGCTCCTACGAGCAGTACTTC.

The chain recombines TRBV7-3 with TRBJ2-2; D call uncertain. CDR3 length: 12 amino acids. Trimming took off 5 bases at V and 4 bases at J, with 5 bases between the two ends. Germline assignment: CDR1 SGHTA and CDR2 FQGTGA. CDR3 sequence (DNA): TGTGCCAGCAGCCCGGGCACCGGGGAGCTGTTTTTT. Translation gives CASSPGTGELFF. The complete variable domain, with remaining parts taken from reference TRBV7-3 and TRBJ2-2, reads GAGVSQTPSNKVTEKGKYVELRCDPISGHTALYWYRQSLGQGPEFLIYFQGTGAADDSGLPNDRFFAVRPEGSVSTLKIQRTERGDSAVYLCASSPGTGELFFGEGSRLTVL.

This clone was seen a few times. The junction shows a germline mismatch at one end, possibly a read error. This chain links TRBV7-7 with TRBJ2-7; D is perhaps TRBD2 (6 bases). Germline CDR1 SSHAT, CDR2 FNYEAQ (reference sequence). The length of the CDR3 is 14 residues. The chain's CDR3 is CASSSGTPSYEQYF. For the CDR3, the DNA is TGTGCTAGCAGCTCCGGGACTCCTTCCTACGAGCAGTACTTC.

The chain recombines TRBV28 with TRBJ1-2, with D possibly matching TRBD1 (6 bases). Looked up from germline, CDR1 is MDHEN and CDR2 is SYDVKM. Trimming left V 6 bases short and J 6 bases short, with 17 bases between. The CDR3 length is 14 residues. CDR3 nucleotides: TGTGCCAGCAGGACCGTTACCAGGGGAGATGGCTACACCTTC. It yields the protein CASRTVTRGDGYTF.

The chain employs TRBV6-6 and TRBJ2-2, with D hard to call. Germline assignment: CDR1 MNHNY and CDR2 SVGAGI (reference sequence). The CDR3 spans 15 residues. The V gene lost 6 bases and the J gene lost 3 bases, with 14 bases spanning the gap. The DNA of the CDR3 is TGTGCCAGCAGGACCCATGCGATGGACACCGGGGAGCTGTTTTTT. It specifies CASRTHAMDTGELFF.

This clone has just a few counts. The chain uses TRBV19 and TRBJ1-5; TRBD1 matches 8 bases. The CDR3 totals 14 residues. The germline V gene has CDR1 LNHDA and CDR2 SQIVND (reference sequence). V lost 3 bases and J lost 3; bases outside the gene matches: 1. CDR3 bases: TGTGCCAGTAGTATCAGGGGGCCCAATCAGCCCCAGCATTTT. Its protein is CASSIRGPNQPQHF.

The chain carries TRBV30 and TRBJ2-3; 9 bases agree with TRBD1. V lost 4 bases, J lost 5 bases, and 7 bases stayed unmatched. CDR1 is GTSNPN and CDR2 is SVGIG in the germline V gene (reference sequence). The CDR3 is 14 amino acids. CDR3 amino acids: CAWKYRGRGDTQYF. CDR3 sequence (DNA): TGTGCCTGGAAATACAGGGGGCGCGGAGATACGCAGTATTTT. Combining the CDR3 with reference TRBV30 and TRBJ2-3 gives the whole variable domain SQTIHQWPATLVQPVGSPLSLECTVEGTSNPNLYWYRQAAGRGLQLLFYSVGIGQISSEVPQNLSASRPQDRQFILSSKKLLLSDSGFYLCAWKYRGRGDTQYFGPGTRLTVL.

V gene TRBV5-1 combines with J gene TRBJ1-2; D may be TRBD1 (6 bases). This CDR3 region has 14 residues. V was trimmed by 6 bases and J by 3 bases, leaving 15 bases between them. Germline V gene sequence: CDR1 SGHRS, CDR2 YFSETQ. CDR3 residues: CASKDSPGDYGYTF. The DNA for the CDR3 is TGCGCCAGCAAGGACAGCCCAGGGGACTATGGCTACACCTTC.